This paragraph reports one TCR beta chain. The read ends 3 residues shy of where the CDR3 ends; the end is completed using the germline J gene. These data are taken from a study of T cells in women clearing cervical HPV infection. Overall study: Controls gave blood once infection was undetectable; cases at lesion identification. HLA type stays a possible confounder, typing being limited.

Using immunoSEQ multiplex PCR, the repertoire was profiled, and TCRdb retains in-frame clones only, with some absent. This table holds 35,000 to 45,000 clones. Germline V CDR1 and CDR2: SEHNR, FQNEAQ (reference sequence). With 4 bases removed from V and 2 bases from J, the gap between germline ends came to 15 bases. The CDR3 consists of 15 residues. The chain recombines TRBV7-9 with TRBJ2-7; D is possibly TRBD2 (7 bases). Sequencing was done on a sample of blood buffy coat. The sequence was collected from a woman between 18 and 75 years old with a cervical HPV16 infection that either progressed to CIN3+ or cleared (not recorded which). The part of the CDR3 DNA that was read is TGTGCCAGCAGCTCCCCTGGGGGGGGCGCCTACGAG. It encodes CASSSPGGGAYE. In full, the CDR3 reads CASSSPGGGAYEQYF.